Listed below are T cell receptor beta chains from one sample, sequenced in a study of cytomegalovirus exposure and HLA in healthy donors. The protocol was immunoSEQ multiplex PCR, while the TCRdb copy is restricted to in-frame clones and leaves out a portion. The table shows fewer than 200,000 clones, with about 75% occurring only once. Sequenced: PBMCs. Receptor source: a male donor in good health and CMV-seronegative. Both conserved end residues are part of each CDR3. The D gene is left open where the match is weak. The size of a clone is reported for some rows only, either as once, few or many, or as a class for expanded clones.

>-|13|TRBV30|TRBD1|TRBJ2-7
CAWSRDRGYEQYF
>-|13|TRBV14|-|TRBJ1-6
CASREFRNSPLHF
>-|15|TRBV7-2|-|TRBJ2-6
CANSLYSSGANVLTF
>-|15|TRBV19|-|TRBJ2-1
CASSISWTDYNEQFF
>few|13|TRBV14|-|TRBJ1-1
CASSRQGYTEAFF
>-|16|TRBV9|-|TRBJ2-7
CASAQNSEGMFDEQYF
>-|14|TRBV10-3|-|TRBJ2-7
CAITKKGHLYEQYF
>-|16|TRBV5-1|TRBD1|TRBJ2-1
CASSFAVQGQYNEQFF
>once|11|TRBV28|-|TRBJ1-1
CASLANSEAFF
>-|15|TRBV6-4|-|TRBJ2-1
CASSPTGSSYNEQFF
>-|13|TRBV7-9|-|TRBJ2-1
CASSLVRHNEQFF
>-|12|TRBV30|TRBD2|TRBJ2-7
CAWSVSGREQYF
>-|15|TRBV4-3|-|TRBJ1-4
CASSRQGLINEKLFF
>-|16|TRBV25-1|-|TRBJ2-6
CASSERKTAGANVLTF
>-|14|TRBV6-6|TRBD1|TRBJ2-5
CASSYRTGQETQYF
>-|14|TRBV5-1|TRBD2|TRBJ2-1
CASSSGLDGSEQFF
>few|14|TRBV29-1|TRBD1|TRBJ1-2
CSVDTGQGIYGYTF
>-|12|TRBV5-1|-|TRBJ1-2
CASSLEGEGYTF
>-|14|TRBV15|-|TRBJ2-7
CATSGYRDSYEQYF
>-|17|TRBV11-2|-|TRBJ2-3
CASSLVRATGNTDTQYF
>-|17|TRBV4-2|TRBD2|TRBJ2-3
CASSQMPGEGPTDTQYF
>-|19|TRBV14|TRBD1|TRBJ2-7
CASSQDVNPGQQRPWEQYF
>-|14|TRBV15|-|TRBJ1-2
CATSPTSGGYGYTF
>once|14|TRBV5-5|TRBD1|TRBJ2-7
CASSIPGQAYEQYF
>once|17|TRBV7-8|TRBD1|TRBJ2-1
CASITHPWGQGDNEQFF
>-|13|TRBV5-1|TRBD1|TRBJ1-2
CASSLGTGFGYTF
>-|15|TRBV4-2|-|TRBJ2-2
CASSPVIGDTGELFF
>-|16|TRBV5-1|TRBD2|TRBJ2-3
CASSSAVAGVGDTQYF
>-|14|TRBV7-6|-|TRBJ2-2
CASSHPGPAGELFF
>-|15|TRBV5-4|TRBD1|TRBJ2-7
CASATLGTGGYEQYF
>-|16|TRBV7-8|TRBD1|TRBJ1-5
CASSPSTGGGNQPQHF
>-|16|TRBV9|TRBD1|TRBJ1-3
CASSVEQGDGGNTIYF
>few|19|TRBV5-6|-|TRBJ1-1
CASSSPESVGGGLNTEAFF
>once|15|TRBV4-2|TRBD1|TRBJ1-1
CASSPGGSIDTEAFF
>once|13|TRBV19|-|TRBJ1-1
CASSISGLTEAFF
>-|14|TRBV6-1|-|TRBJ1-3
CASGPGWSGNTIYF
>-|13|TRBV18|-|TRBJ2-5
CASSRNRAETQYF
>-|16|TRBV6-6|TRBD1|TRBJ1-5
CASSATGSQANQPQHF
>few|13|TRBV6-5|-|TRBJ1-2
CASSYEADYGYTF
>-|19|TRBV7-9|-|TRBJ2-3
CASSLAGPLSADTADTQYF
>-|15|TRBV30|-|TRBJ1-1
CAWSLGGPQGTEAFF
>-|16|TRBV7-2|TRBD1|TRBJ1-5
CASSLGTGQGNQPQHF
>-|12|TRBV15|-|TRBJ1-4
CATSREQSRLFF
>-|18|TRBV15|TRBD1|TRBJ2-2
CATSRDKGQAPNTGELFF
>-|16|TRBV27|TRBD1|TRBJ2-6
CASSSTGGAGANVLTF
>-|15|TRBV2|-|TRBJ1-5
CASKLFDTVDQPQHF
>-|15|TRBV5-5|-|TRBJ1-5
CASSLGQGRHQPQHF
>-|14|TRBV10-3|TRBD1|TRBJ1-1
CATKPRGPGTEAFF
>-|13|TRBV28|-|TRBJ1-2
CASSFGTRVGYTF
>-|12|TRBV6-5|-|TRBJ1-1
CASSPPPGQAFF
>-|15|TRBV5-4|TRBD1|TRBJ1-2
CASSPGQGGVYGYTF
>-|14|TRBV18|-|TRBJ1-3
CASAETGSGNTIYF
>-|16|TRBV6-5|-|TRBJ1-3
CASSYSTRNSGNTIYF
>-|14|TRBV6-5|TRBD1|TRBJ1-4
CASSYGTGNEKLFF
>few|15|TRBV21-1|-|TRBJ2-5
CASSRVLSGQETQYF
>-|15|TRBV19|-|TRBJ1-5
CASSTYPSGNQPQHF
>once|14|TRBV27|TRBD2|TRBJ2-3
CASSRTSGGDTQYF
>-|14|TRBV11-2|-|TRBJ2-2
CASSLGQSTGELFF
>-|14|TRBV6-1|TRBD1|TRBJ1-4
CASSARDRDEKLFF
>few|13|TRBV9|TRBD2|TRBJ2-3
CASSPTSGATQYF